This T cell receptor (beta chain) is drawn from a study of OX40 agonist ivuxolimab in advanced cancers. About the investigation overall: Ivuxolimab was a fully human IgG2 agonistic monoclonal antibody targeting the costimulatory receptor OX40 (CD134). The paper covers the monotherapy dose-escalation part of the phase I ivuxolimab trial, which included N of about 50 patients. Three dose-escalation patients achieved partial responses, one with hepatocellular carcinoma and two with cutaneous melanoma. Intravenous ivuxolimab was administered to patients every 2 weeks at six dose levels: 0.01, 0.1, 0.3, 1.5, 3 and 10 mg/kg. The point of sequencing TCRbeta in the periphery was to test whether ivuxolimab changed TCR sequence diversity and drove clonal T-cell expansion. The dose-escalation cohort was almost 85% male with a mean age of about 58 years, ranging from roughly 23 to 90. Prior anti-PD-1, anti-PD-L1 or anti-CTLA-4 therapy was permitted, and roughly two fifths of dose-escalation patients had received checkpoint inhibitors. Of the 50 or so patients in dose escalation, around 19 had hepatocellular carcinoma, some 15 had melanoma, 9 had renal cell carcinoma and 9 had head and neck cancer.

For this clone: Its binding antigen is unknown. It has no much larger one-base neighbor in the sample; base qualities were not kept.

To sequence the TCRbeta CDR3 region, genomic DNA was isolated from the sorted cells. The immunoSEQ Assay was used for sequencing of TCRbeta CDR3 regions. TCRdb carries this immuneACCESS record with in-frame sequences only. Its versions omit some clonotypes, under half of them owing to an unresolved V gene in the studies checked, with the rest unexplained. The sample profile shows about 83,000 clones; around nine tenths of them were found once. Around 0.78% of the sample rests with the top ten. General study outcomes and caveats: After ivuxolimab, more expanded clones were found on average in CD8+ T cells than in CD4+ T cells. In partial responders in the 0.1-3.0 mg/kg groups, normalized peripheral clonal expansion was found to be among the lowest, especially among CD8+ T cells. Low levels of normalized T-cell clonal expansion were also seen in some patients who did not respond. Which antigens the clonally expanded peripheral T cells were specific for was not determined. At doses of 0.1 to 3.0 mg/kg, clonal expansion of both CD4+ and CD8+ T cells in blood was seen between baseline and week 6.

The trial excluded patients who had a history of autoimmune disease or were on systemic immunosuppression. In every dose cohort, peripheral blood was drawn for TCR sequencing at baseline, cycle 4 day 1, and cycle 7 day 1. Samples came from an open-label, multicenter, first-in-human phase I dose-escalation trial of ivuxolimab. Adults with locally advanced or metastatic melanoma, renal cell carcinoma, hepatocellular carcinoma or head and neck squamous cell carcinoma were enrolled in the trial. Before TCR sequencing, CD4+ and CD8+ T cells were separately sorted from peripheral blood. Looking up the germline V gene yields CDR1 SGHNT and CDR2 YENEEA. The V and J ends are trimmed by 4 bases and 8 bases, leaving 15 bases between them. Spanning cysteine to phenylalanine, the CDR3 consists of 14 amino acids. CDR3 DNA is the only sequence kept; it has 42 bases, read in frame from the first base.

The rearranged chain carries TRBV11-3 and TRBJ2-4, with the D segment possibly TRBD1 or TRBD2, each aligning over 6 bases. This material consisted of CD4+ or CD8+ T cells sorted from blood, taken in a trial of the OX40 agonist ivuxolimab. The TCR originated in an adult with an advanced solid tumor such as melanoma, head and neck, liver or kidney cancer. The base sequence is TGTGCCAGCAGCTCTGGACAGCCGGGGGACATTCAGTACTTC. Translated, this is CASSSGQPGDIQYF.